A single sample gave rise to the 4 T cell receptor beta chains below, sequenced in a study of Graves' ophthalmopathy and Graves' hyperthyroidism. RNA transcripts were the template, and TCR beta CDR3 regions were amplified from them. RT-PCR was first run with HTBI primers, then multiplex PCR in a second round. TCRdb re-called the multiplex PCR reads through MiXCR, storing one row per CDR3 protein. The profile shows 1 million to 1.3 million distinct CDR3 sequences, approximately 35% of them singletons. The sample taken for sequencing was peripheral blood or thyroid tissue (not recorded which). Receptors were obtained from an adult man with Graves' hyperthyroidism.

This clonotype was counted once. This chain uses TRBV20-1 with TRBJ2-7; TRBD2 matches 9 bases. Germline lookup yields CDR1 DFQATT and CDR2 SNEGSKA (reference sequence). Germline trimming cut 2 bases from V and 2 bases from J; bases unmatched to any gene: 4. This CDR3 has 14 residues. CDR3 bases: TGCAGTGCTAGACGACTAGCGGTAGCCTACGAGCAGTACTTC. Translated: CSARRLAVAYEQYF.

This clonotype was seen only once. Given a much more abundant clone one base away, this may be a read error. J is TRBJ1-1 and V is TRBV20-1; perhaps TRBD1 as D (6 bases). The germline V gene encodes CDR1 DFQATT and CDR2 SNEGSKA (reference sequence). The CDR3 has 14 residues. CDR3 DNA: TGCAGTGCTAGGGGACATTCCATGAACACTGAAGCTGTCTTT. Amino acids: CSARGHSMNTEAVF.

This clonotype has a count of ten or more. J is TRBJ1-2 and V is TRBV10-3; 7 bases fit TRBD1. The CDR3 covers 14 residues. J lost 5 bases, V lost 4 bases, and 7 bases had no gene match. Germline V lookup: CDR1 ENHRY, CDR2 SYGVKD. The DNA for the CDR3 is TGTGCCATCAGTGTGGACAGGTCTCGTTATGGCTACACCTTC. It translates to CAISVDRSRYGYTF.

Comments on this clonotype: A much larger clone lies a single base off, so this may be a read error. The chain has TRBV7-2 and TRBJ1-4; D not certain. Germline values: CDR1 SGHTA, CDR2 FQGNSA. Trimming took off 3 bases at V and 4 bases at J, with 6 bases between the two ends. This CDR3 contains 13 residues. As DNA, the CDR3 is TGTGCCAGCAGCTTGCCCGTTAATGAAAAACTGTTTTTT. It codes for CASSLPVNEKLFF.